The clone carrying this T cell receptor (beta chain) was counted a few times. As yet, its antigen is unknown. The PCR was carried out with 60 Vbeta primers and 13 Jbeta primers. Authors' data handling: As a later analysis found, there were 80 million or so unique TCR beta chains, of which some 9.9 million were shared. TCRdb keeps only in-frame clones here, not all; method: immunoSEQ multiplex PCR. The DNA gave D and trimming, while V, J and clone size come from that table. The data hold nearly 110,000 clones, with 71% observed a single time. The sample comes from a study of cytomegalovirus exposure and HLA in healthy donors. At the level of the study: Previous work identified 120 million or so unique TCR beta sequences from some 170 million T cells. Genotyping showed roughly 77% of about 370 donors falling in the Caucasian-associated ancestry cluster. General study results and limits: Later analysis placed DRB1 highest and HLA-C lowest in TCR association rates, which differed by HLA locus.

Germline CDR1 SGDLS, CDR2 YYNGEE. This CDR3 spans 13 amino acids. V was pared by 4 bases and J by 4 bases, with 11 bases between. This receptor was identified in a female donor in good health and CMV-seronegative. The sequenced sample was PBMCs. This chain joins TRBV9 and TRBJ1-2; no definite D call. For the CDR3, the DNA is TGTGCCAGCAGCAGAGACACACTCTATGGCTACACCTTC. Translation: CASSRDTLYGYTF.